The next 9 T cell receptor beta chains were all read from a single sample in a study of shared clonotypes between healthy human individuals (dated by TCRdb to 2018 to 2020). The library relied on the immunoSEQ multiplex PCR assay. The clones in this table, taken by TCRdb from immuneACCESS, are in-frame only. Not every clone is retained; where verified, under half of the shortfall comes from an unresolved V gene, and the cause of the rest is unknown. This sample lists nearly 2 million clones; approximately 95% were detected once. The top ten hold around 1% of the sample. CD8 naive samples consisted of CD45RO-negative cells that were positively selected for CCR7, yielding a CD45RA+CCR7+ population without TemRA cells. Sample: naive CD8+ T cells sorted from blood. This specimen's cell subset or site label, per the study, means: CD45RA+CCR7+. Every receptor here comes from a man aged 18 to 30 in good health.

The rearrangement joins TRBV27 to TRBJ1-5, with unresolved D. The germline CDR1 and CDR2 sequences are MNHEY and SMNVEV (reference sequence). Trimming removed 6 bases from V and 3 bases from J, with 12 bases in between. This CDR3 contains 14 residues. This CDR3 is CASSQTGHNQPQHF. The CDR3 DNA reads as TGTGCCAGCAGCCAGACGGGCCACAATCAGCCCCAGCATTTT.

With respect to this clone: Other DNA sequences within the sample encode an identical CDR3. V and J are TRBV19 and TRBJ2-7; D remains unclear. Germline assignment: CDR1 LNHDA and CDR2 SQIVND (reference sequence). This CDR3 spans 14 amino acids. The V and J ends lost 6 bases and 2 bases respectively, with 14 bases between them. The CDR3 here is CASSPGTGTYEQYF. For the CDR3, the DNA is TGTGCCAGTAGCCCGGGCACTGGTACCTACGAGCAGTACTTC.

V gene TRBV5-1 combines with J gene TRBJ2-1, with D uncertain. V was trimmed by 1 base and J by 3 bases, leaving 8 bases between them. Germline V gene lookup returns CDR1 SGHRS and CDR2 YFSETQ. The CDR3 extends over 14 amino acids. In nucleotides, the CDR3 is TGCGCCAGCAGCTTGCATCGTCGCTACAATGAGCAGTTCTTC. Translating gives CASSLHRRYNEQFF.

This rearrangement joins TRBV5-1 to TRBJ2-7; D gene ambiguous. The germline gives CDR1 SGHRS, CDR2 YFSETQ. This CDR3 has 13 residues. V lost 1 base and J 5 bases, leaving 10 bases between the germline ends. The CDR3 coding sequence is TGCGCCAGCAGCTTGCTAGAGGCGGACGAGCAGTACTTC. It codes for CASSLLEADEQYF.

This chain joins TRBV9 and TRBJ2-7; D perhaps matches TRBD2 (6 bases). The CDR3 is 16 amino acids. V lost 3 bases and J lost 3, with 19 bases in between. Germline V gene data show CDR1 as SGDLS and CDR2 as YYNGEE. CDR3 DNA sequence: TGTGCCAGCAGCGACGGACTTAGCGGACCAAACTACGAGCAGTACTTC. It encodes CASSDGLSGPNYEQYF.

Points on this clone: Additional DNA sequences in this sample encode the identical CDR3. The rearrangement joins TRBV27 to TRBJ2-7; perhaps D is TRBD1 or TRBD2 (5 bases each). The germline gives CDR1 MNHEY, CDR2 SMNVEV (reference sequence). The CDR3 is 14 amino acids. V was trimmed by 3 bases and J by 0 bases, leaving 9 bases between them. CDR3 nucleotide sequence: TGTGCCAGCAGTTTCTCGGGACCCTCCTACGAGCAGTACTTC. Residues: CASSFSGPSYEQYF.

The genes are TRBV27 and TRBJ1-1; 10 nucleotides align to TRBD1. CDR3 length: 14 residues. V shed 5 bases and J 3 bases; nucleotides not matched to a gene: 3. The germline V gene has CDR1 MNHEY and CDR2 SMNVEV (reference sequence). CDR3 residues: CASSPGTGDTEAFF. As DNA, the CDR3 is TGTGCCAGCAGTCCCGGGACAGGGGACACTGAAGCTTTCTTT.

The chain recombines TRBV6-5 with TRBJ1-6; D is unresolved. V gave up 2 bases and J gave up 0 bases, with 2 bases separating them. CDR1 is MNHEY, CDR2 SVGAGI, per germline. The CDR3 runs to 14 residues. The chain's CDR3 is CASSYDSYNSPLHF. The CDR3 DNA follows: TGTGCCAGCAGTTACGACTCCTATAATTCACCCCTCCACTTT.

The rearrangement links TRBV5-1 to TRBJ1-4, with 7 nucleotides matching TRBD1. This CDR3 contains 14 residues. CDR1 is SGHRS and CDR2 is YFSETQ in the germline V gene. The ends lost 4 bases at V and 8 bases at J; junction bases unmatched: 8. CDR3 amino acids: CASSPLTGWEKLFF. Written as DNA, the CDR3 is TGCGCCAGCAGCCCATTGACAGGGTGGGAAAAACTGTTTTTT.